This TCR beta chain was recovered during a study of blood T cell repertoires in COVID-19. V lost 3 bases and J lost 2, with 13 bases in between. This CDR3 has 15 residues. Germline CDR1 reads LNHDA; CDR2 reads SQIVND (reference sequence). Libraries were prepared by immunoSEQ multiplex PCR; TCRdb keeps only in-frame clonotypes and omits some of them. The table lists a few hundred thousand clones, approximately 80% of them singletons. The chain uses TRBV19 and TRBJ1-1; maybe TRBD1 (5 bases). This receptor was taken from a human donor in a cohort sampled during active COVID-19. Sequencing was carried out using peripheral blood. CDR3 protein: CASSIRQILNTEAFF. The DNA for the CDR3 is TGTGCCAGTAGTATCCGACAGATATTAAACACTGAAGCTTTCTTT. Looking up the rest from reference TRBV19 and TRBJ1-1 gives the full variable domain: DGGITQSPKYLFRKEGQNVTLSCEQNLNHDAMYWYRQDPGQGLRLIYYSQIVNDFQKGDIAEGYSVSREKKESFPLTVTSAQKNPTAFYLCASSIRQILNTEAFFGQGTRLTVV.